The 6 T cell receptor beta chains in this list originate from one sample, sequenced in a study of blood T cell repertoires in COVID-19 (TCRdb year 2020). The library was built by means of the immunoSEQ multiplex PCR assay. TCRdb took over this immuneACCESS table, retaining in-frame rearrangements with V and J assigned. Such tables are incomplete; in checked studies, under half of the missing clones stem from an unresolved V gene, and the remainder is unexplained. For this sample the table gives fewer than 250,000 clones, of which approximately 83% were detected only once. Jointly, the top ten make up 3.8% of the sample. Sequences were obtained from PBMCs or T cells enriched from blood (not recorded which). The receptors stem from a woman in her forties with acute COVID-19.

This chain joins TRBV30 and TRBJ2-3, with a tentative D call TRBD1 (6 bases). CDR3 length: 15 residues. Germline CDR1 is GTSNPN and CDR2 is SVGIG (reference sequence). Trimming removed 3 bases from V and 0 bases from J, with 13 bases in between. The CDR3 spells CAWSFGTLSTDTQYF. The CDR3 DNA reads as TGTGCCTGGAGCTTCGGGACACTTAGCACAGATACGCAGTATTTT.

The chain's CDR3 is CASSPSGGIETQYF. The CDR3 coding sequence is TGTGCCAGCAGCCCTAGTGGAGGGATAGAGACCCAGTACTTC. The chain recombines TRBV7-3 with TRBJ2-5; TRBD2 might be the D (6 bases). The V gene's germline CDR1 is SGHTA and CDR2 FQGTGA. Trimming took 5 bases from V and 4 from J, leaving 14 bases between them. This CDR3 is 14 amino acids long.

The genes are TRBV10-3 and TRBJ1-6, with TRBD1 as a possible D gene (5 bases). CDR1 and CDR2 (germline): ENHRY, SYGVKD. The V gene lost 0 bases and the J gene lost 7 bases, with 7 bases spanning the gap. CDR3 length: 14 amino acids. The DNA of the CDR3 is TGTGCCATCAGTGAGTCGTCAGGGAATTCACCCCTCCACTTT. Translating it yields CAISESSGNSPLHF.

The chain uses TRBV27 and TRBJ2-7; D is perhaps TRBD2 (5 bases). Germline V lookup: CDR1 MNHEY, CDR2 SMNVEV (reference sequence). The CDR3 extends over 14 amino acids. The V and J ends lost 5 bases and 0 bases respectively, with 11 bases between them. The CDR3 reads CASSVRASSYEQYF. CDR3 nucleotides: TGTGCCAGCAGTGTGCGGGCCAGCTCCTACGAGCAGTACTTC.

The chain links TRBV28 to TRBJ1-1; D might be TRBD1 (6 bases). Germline V gives CDR1 MDHEN, CDR2 SYDVKM. Deletions cut 5 bases from V and 5 bases from J, with 15 bases between. The CDR3 runs to 14 residues. The CDR3 protein is CASSRTGFYTEAFF. The CDR3, as DNA: TGTGCCAGCAGTCGTACAGGGTTTTATACTGAAGCTTTCTTT.

The rearrangement uses TRBV7-2 and TRBJ2-3; D is perhaps TRBD2 (5 bases). Trimming took 5 bases from V and 0 from J, leaving 12 bases between them. The CDR3 sequence is 15 residues long. CDR1 is SGHTA and CDR2 is FQGNSA in the germline V gene. The chain's CDR3 is CASSADYLSTDTQYF. CDR3 nucleotide sequence: TGTGCCAGCAGCGCCGACTACTTGAGCACAGATACGCAGTATTTT.